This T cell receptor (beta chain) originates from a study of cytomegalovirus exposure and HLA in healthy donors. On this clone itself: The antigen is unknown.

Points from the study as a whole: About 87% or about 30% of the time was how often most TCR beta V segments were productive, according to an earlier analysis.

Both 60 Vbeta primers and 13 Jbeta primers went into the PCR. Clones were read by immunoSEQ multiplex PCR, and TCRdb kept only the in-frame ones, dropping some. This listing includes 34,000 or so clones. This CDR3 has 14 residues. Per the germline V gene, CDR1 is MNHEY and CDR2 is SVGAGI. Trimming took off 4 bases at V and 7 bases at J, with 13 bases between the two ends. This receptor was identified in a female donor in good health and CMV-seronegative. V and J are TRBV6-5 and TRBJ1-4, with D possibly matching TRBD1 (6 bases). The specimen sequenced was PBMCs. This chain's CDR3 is CASSSSGVGEKLFF. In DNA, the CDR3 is TGTGCCAGCAGTTCTTCAGGGGTGGGTGAAAAACTGTTTTTT.